Listed below are T cell receptor beta chains from one sample, sequenced in a study of blood T cell repertoires in COVID-19. The method was immunoSEQ multiplex PCR; TCRdb's version includes in-frame clones alone and lacks a portion of them. The sample has some 510,000 clones, approximately 90% seen once. Sequencing was performed on PBMCs or T cells enriched from blood (not recorded which). The receptors derive from a middle-aged woman who had recovered from COVID-19. The conserved cysteine and the conserved F or W are not part of the CDR3 here. The order of the fields is J gene, V gene, CDR3 length, D gene, clone size, CDR3 protein. The D gene is left open where the match is weak. Some rows have no size entry. The others give once, few or many, or a class for an expanded clone.

j_gene: TRBJ2-5
v_gene: TRBV10-3
len: 13
d_gene: TRBD2
abundance: -
CDR3aa: AIGLAGGPWETQY

j_gene: TRBJ1-1
v_gene: TRBV14
len: 16
d_gene: TRBD1
abundance: -
CDR3aa: ASSPTPGTGIGYYEAF

j_gene: TRBJ1-6
v_gene: TRBV14
len: 10
d_gene: -
abundance: -
CDR3aa: ASSSGYSPLH

j_gene: TRBJ1-1
v_gene: TRBV9
len: 13
d_gene: TRBD1
abundance: -
CDR3aa: ASSPFPDRDTEAF

j_gene: TRBJ1-4
v_gene: TRBV6-2/TRBV6-3
len: 11
d_gene: -
abundance: -
CDR3aa: ASSYGTREKLF

j_gene: TRBJ2-7
v_gene: TRBV6-2/TRBV6-3
len: 13
d_gene: TRBD1
abundance: few
CDR3aa: ASSSWTGGSYEQY

j_gene: TRBJ1-1
v_gene: TRBV14
len: 13
d_gene: -
abundance: -
CDR3aa: ASSRVRGTNTEAF

j_gene: TRBJ1-5
v_gene: TRBV19
len: 15
d_gene: -
abundance: few
CDR3aa: ASSMDARRASNQPQH

j_gene: TRBJ1-1
v_gene: TRBV6-5
len: 12
d_gene: -
abundance: -
CDR3aa: ASSYGGLWTEAF

j_gene: TRBJ1-1
v_gene: TRBV11-3
len: 14
d_gene: -
abundance: -
CDR3aa: ASSLLVGAGGTEAF

j_gene: TRBJ1-2
v_gene: TRBV11-2
len: 13
d_gene: TRBD1
abundance: -
CDR3aa: ASSFTRQGARGYT

j_gene: TRBJ2-3
v_gene: TRBV3-1/TRBV3-2
len: 15
d_gene: TRBD2
abundance: -
CDR3aa: ASSQDQTSGHTDTQY

j_gene: TRBJ1-2
v_gene: TRBV11-3
len: 11
d_gene: TRBD1
abundance: -
CDR3aa: ASSAGQSYGYT

j_gene: TRBJ1-5
v_gene: TRBV19
len: 15
d_gene: TRBD1
abundance: -
CDR3aa: ASSIGRDREKMEPQH

j_gene: TRBJ1-4
v_gene: TRBV19
len: 12
d_gene: -
abundance: -
CDR3aa: ASRYSSTNEKLF